These T cell receptor beta chains were read from a single sample in a study of T-cell reconstitution after alpha-beta-depleted transplantation in children. TCRdb used MiXCR to reprocess the PCR reads, holding one entry per CDR3 protein. The sample shows over 15,000 distinct CDR3 sequences, about 5% of them seen only once. Sequenced material: PBMCs, taken before TCRalphabeta/CD19-depleted stem cell transplant. These receptors all stem from a boy aged 5-17 years with acute lymphoblastic leukemia, due to receive a stem cell transplant. Both conserved end residues are part of each CDR3. The order of the fields is CDR3 DNA, CDR3 protein, V gene, D gene, clone size, J gene. The D gene is left open where the match is weak. Size is stated as how often the clone was seen (once, few, many) or a class if it is expanded.

cdr3_nt: TGTGCCAGCAGGGGCGGGGGGACTAGCACAGATACGCAGTATTTT
cdr3_aa: CASRGGGTSTDTQYF
v_call: TRBV3-1
d_call: TRBD2
clone_size: many
j_call: TRBJ2-3

cdr3_nt: TGTGCCAGCAAAAACAGCCATAGCAATCAGCCCCAGCATTTT
cdr3_aa: CASKNSHSNQPQHF
v_call: TRBV6-5
d_call: NA
clone_size: many
j_call: TRBJ1-5

cdr3_nt: TGCGCCAGCAGCCAAGGATCCTCCCGAACAACTAATGAAAAACTGTTTTTT
cdr3_aa: CASSQGSSRTTNEKLFF
v_call: TRBV4-3
d_call: NA
clone_size: many
j_call: TRBJ1-4

cdr3_nt: TGTGCCTGGAGTGTTAGAAGCAATCAGCCCCAGCATTTT
cdr3_aa: CAWSVRSNQPQHF
v_call: TRBV30
d_call: NA
clone_size: few
j_call: TRBJ1-5

cdr3_nt: TGTGCCAGCAGTTTCCGTGGGGGACAGTCTGAAGCTTTCTTT
cdr3_aa: CASSFRGGQSEAFF
v_call: TRBV28
d_call: TRBD1
clone_size: many
j_call: TRBJ1-1

cdr3_nt: TGTGCCAGCAGCGACGACAGAGCCTACGAGCAGTACTTC
cdr3_aa: CASSDDRAYEQYF
v_call: TRBV9
d_call: NA
clone_size: many
j_call: TRBJ2-7

cdr3_nt: TGTGCCAGCAGTTTGGGCCCCCGAATGGAACCTGAAGCTTTCTTT
cdr3_aa: CASSLGPRMEPEAFF
v_call: TRBV28
d_call: NA
clone_size: many
j_call: TRBJ1-1

cdr3_nt: TGTGCCAGCAGTCAGGACAACTCCTACAATGAGCAGTTCTTC
cdr3_aa: CASSQDNSYNEQFF
v_call: TRBV6-2/TRBV6-3
d_call: NA
clone_size: many
j_call: TRBJ2-1

cdr3_nt: TGTGCCAGCAGCCAAGGACCCAGGGTGAGGGAGCAGTACTTC
cdr3_aa: CASSQGPRVREQYF
v_call: TRBV7-2
d_call: NA
clone_size: medium-sized
j_call: TRBJ2-7

cdr3_nt: TGTGCCAGCAGCTTAGTTCGGCCCGTGGGCTCCAATGAGCAGTTCTTC
cdr3_aa: CASSLVRPVGSNEQFF
v_call: TRBV7-8
d_call: NA
clone_size: many
j_call: TRBJ2-1

cdr3_nt: TGTGCCAGCAGTTACCAGGGGACAGCAGAAGCTTTCTTT
cdr3_aa: CASSYQGTAEAFF
v_call: TRBV6-5
d_call: TRBD1
clone_size: medium-sized
j_call: TRBJ1-1

cdr3_nt: TGTGCCAGCAGTTCGACACCAAATCAGCCCCAGCATTTT
cdr3_aa: CASSSTPNQPQHF
v_call: TRBV6-4
d_call: NA
clone_size: many
j_call: TRBJ1-5

cdr3_nt: TGTGCCAGCAGCTTAGATCGGACAGGCGCCTACGAGCAGTACTTC
cdr3_aa: CASSLDRTGAYEQYF
v_call: TRBV7-2
d_call: TRBD1
clone_size: many
j_call: TRBJ2-7